The 5 T cell receptor beta chains given below trace back to one sample, sequenced in a study of cytomegalovirus exposure and HLA in healthy donors. 13 Jbeta primers and 60 Vbeta primers were used for the PCR. Assay used: immunoSEQ multiplex PCR; TCRdb lists only in-frame clones, some missing. The sample totals some 51,000 clones. The material sequenced was PBMCs. These receptors all stem from a man aged 45-65 years in good health and CMV-seropositive.

The chain employs TRBV25-1 and TRBJ2-2; 9 nucleotides match TRBD1. Germline trimming cut 8 bases from V and 4 bases from J; bases unmatched to any gene: 5. Germline V lookup: CDR1 MGHDK, CDR2 SYGVNS. The CDR3 runs to 14 residues. This CDR3 reads CASSGTGLTGELFF. The CDR3 nucleotides are TGTGCCAGCTCAGGGACAGGGCTCACCGGGGAGCTGTTTTTT.

The chain combines TRBV4-3 with TRBJ2-1; 9 bases are a match to TRBD2. CDR1 and CDR2 (germline): LGHNA, YSLEER. The CDR3 totals 17 residues. Losses at the gene ends were 4 bases for V and 1 base for J; bases not matched to a gene: 8. In nucleotides, the CDR3 is TGCGCCAGCAGCCTCCAACTAGCGGGCTATTCCTACAATGAGCAGTTCTTC. As protein: CASSLQLAGYSYNEQFF.

The gene calls are TRBV12-5 and TRBJ2-5; no definite D call. Per the germline V gene, CDR1 is LGHNT and CDR2 is FRNRAP. The CDR3 is made up of 14 amino acids. V shed 4 bases and J shed 0 bases, with 9 bases lying between them. The CDR3 DNA is TGTGCTAGTGGTTCCCGTAGTTACCAAGAGACCCAGTACTTC. Translation: CASGSRSYQETQYF.

This sequence joins TRBV19 and TRBJ2-3; perhaps TRBD2 as D (6 bases). This CDR3 has 13 amino acids. V lost 4 bases, J lost 8 bases, and 13 bases lay in between. Germline loops: CDR1 LNHDA, CDR2 SQIVND (reference sequence). The CDR3 protein is CASSTLAQGTQYF. CDR3 in DNA: TGTGCCAGTAGTACCCTAGCGCAGGGTACGCAGTATTTT.

V usage is TRBV27 and J usage is TRBJ2-1; TRBD2 aligns across 14 bases. Trimming cost V 5 bases and J 4 bases; bases outside gene matches: 1. From germline, CDR1 is MNHEY and CDR2 SMNVEV (reference sequence). This CDR3 region has 15 residues. The CDR3 loop is CASSRTSGGYNEQFF. The CDR3, as DNA: TGTGCCAGCAGTCGGACTAGCGGGGGGTACAATGAGCAGTTCTTC.